The entry below describes one TCR beta chain. Measured with immunoSEQ multiplex PCR; TCRdb has only the in-frame clones, and not every one. Of 150,000 to 200,000 clones in the sample, 96% were seen once. This sample was included in a study of control samples from healthy donors and cancer patients. Trimming left V 2 bases short and J 0 bases short, with 9 bases between. The CDR3 sequence is 15 residues long. Germline V gives CDR1 SGHRS, CDR2 YFSETQ. Sequences were obtained from blood. This receptor was identified in a woman aged 25-40 years in good health. The rearrangement uses TRBV5-1 and TRBJ1-3; D not certain. This chain's CDR3 is CASSFMGNSGNTIYF. Here the CDR3 DNA reads TGCGCCAGCAGCTTTATGGGTAACTCTGGAAACACCATATATTTT.